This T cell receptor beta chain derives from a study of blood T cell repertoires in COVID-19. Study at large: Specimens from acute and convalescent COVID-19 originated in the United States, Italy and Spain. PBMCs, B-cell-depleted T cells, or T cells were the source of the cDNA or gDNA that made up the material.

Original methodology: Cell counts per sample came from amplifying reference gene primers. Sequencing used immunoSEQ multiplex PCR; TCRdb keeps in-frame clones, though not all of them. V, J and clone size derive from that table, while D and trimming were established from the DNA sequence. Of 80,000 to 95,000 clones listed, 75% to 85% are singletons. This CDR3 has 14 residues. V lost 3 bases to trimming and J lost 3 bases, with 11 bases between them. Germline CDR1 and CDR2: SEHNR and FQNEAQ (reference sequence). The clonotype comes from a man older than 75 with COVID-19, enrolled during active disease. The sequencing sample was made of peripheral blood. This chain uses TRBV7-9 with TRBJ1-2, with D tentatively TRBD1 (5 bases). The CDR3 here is CASSFWGGDYGYTF. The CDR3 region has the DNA TGTGCCAGCAGCTTCTGGGGAGGGGACTATGGCTACACCTTC.